Each of the 21 T cell receptor beta chains below was sequenced from the same sample in a study of blood T cell repertoires in COVID-19. Profiled with immunoSEQ multiplex PCR; TCRdb holds only in-frame clones, not every one. This sample has hundreds of thousands of clones, with 70% to 90% found just once. The specimen sequenced was peripheral blood. These receptors were obtained from a woman in her thirties with active or convalescent COVID-19.

The genes are TRBV5-1 and TRBJ2-7, with a possible D match to TRBD2 (6 bases). The CDR3 contains 16 residues. The V end lost 2 bases, the J end lost 2 bases, and 17 bases lay between the germline ends. The germline CDR1 and CDR2 sequences are SGHRS and YFSETQ. CDR3 amino acids: CASSFNRVTSPYEQYF. The CDR3 DNA reads TGCGCCAGCAGCTTTAATCGAGTCACTAGCCCCTACGAGCAGTACTTC.

Worth noting for this clone: An end of the junction does not agree with germline; a read error may underlie this. The chain carries TRBV6-4 and TRBJ1-2; D gene unclear. The CDR3 covers 14 residues. The germline gives CDR1 MRHNA, CDR2 SNTAGT. CDR3 DNA: TGTGCCAGCAGTGCAGAAGGTCGTAACTATAGCTACACCTTC. Protein product: CASSAEGRNYSYTF.

The chain recombines TRBV6-5 with TRBJ1-1; D ambiguous. Trimming cost V 5 bases and J 1 base, with 11 bases left between them. The CDR3 is made up of 14 amino acids. From germline, CDR1 is MNHEY and CDR2 SVGAGI. The CDR3 protein is CASSQHRTNTEAFF. CDR3 coding DNA: TGTGCCAGCAGTCAACACCGCACGAACACTGAAGCTTTCTTT.

The chain recombines TRBV11-1 with TRBJ2-2, with D tentatively TRBD2 (5 bases). CDR1 is SGHAT, CDR2 FQDESV, per germline (reference sequence). The CDR3 covers 16 residues. V lost 5 bases and J 1 base, leaving 14 bases between the germline ends. DNA of the CDR3: TGTGCCAGCAGCAAGAACAGCGGAGGGAACACCGGGGAGCTGTTTTTT. It codes for CASSKNSGGNTGELFF.

This chain joins TRBV6-1 and TRBJ2-7; 10 nucleotides agree with TRBD2. The V gene's germline CDR1 is MNHNS and CDR2 SASEGT. The CDR3 length is 16 residues. The J segment lost 10 bases and the V segment lost 2 bases, leaving 14 bases of the junction unmatched. CDR3 protein: CASSEHPLAGDIIQYF. The CDR3 nucleotides read TGTGCCAGCAGTGAACACCCGCTAGCGGGAGACATAATACAGTACTTC.

The gene calls are TRBV7-7 and TRBJ2-5; 8 nucleotides align to TRBD1. V was clipped by 4 bases and J by 5 bases; unmatched bases: 9. This CDR3 has 15 residues. The germline CDR1 and CDR2 sequences are SSHAT and FNYEAQ (reference sequence). The CDR3 nucleotides read TGTGCCAGCAGCTCCGGCCAGGGGGCTTATGAGACCCAGTACTTC. Translated, it gives CASSSGQGAYETQYF.

The rearrangement links TRBV6-5 to TRBJ1-2; D may be TRBD1 (5 bases). V was clipped by 2 bases and J by 8 bases, with 9 bases between them. The germline gives CDR1 MNHEY, CDR2 SVGAGI. The CDR3 totals 12 residues. CDR3 in amino acids: CASSYGQGGYTF. As DNA, the CDR3 is TGTGCCAGCAGTTACGGCCAGGGAGGCTACACCTTC.

The chain combines TRBV27 with TRBJ2-7; perhaps TRBD1 as D (6 bases). CDR3 length equals 15 residues. The V gene lost 2 bases and the J gene lost 0 bases, with 11 bases spanning the gap. Germline V gives CDR1 MNHEY, CDR2 SMNVEV (reference sequence). CDR3 region: CASSLAGANSYEQYF. The CDR3 region has the DNA TGTGCCAGCAGTTTAGCAGGGGCGAACTCCTACGAGCAGTACTTC.

The chain recombines TRBV11-2 with TRBJ1-2, with 7 bases matching TRBD1. The CDR3 is 17 amino acids. V was clipped by 5 bases and J by 8 bases; unmatched bases: 20. CDR1 SGHAT and CDR2 FQNNGV come from the germline V gene. CDR3 residues: CASSHLGDSDLFWGYTF. Written as DNA, the CDR3 is TGTGCCAGCAGCCATTTAGGGGACAGTGACTTATTTTGGGGCTACACCTTC.

The chain combines TRBV6-5 with TRBJ1-4, with TRBD1 matching 8 bases. V trimming: 8 bases; J trimming: 13 bases; junction bases outside the gene matches: 3. Germline lookup yields CDR1 MNHEY and CDR2 SVGAGI. CDR3 size: 10 residues. DNA of the CDR3: TGTGCCAGCGGACAGGGCTTACTGTTTTTT. Translating it yields CASGQGLLFF.

The rearrangement uses TRBV5-6 and TRBJ2-1; D is possibly TRBD2 (5 bases). The CDR3 contains 14 residues. Germline-derived CDR1 and CDR2 are SGHDT and YYEEEE. The germline V and J ends were trimmed by 2 bases and 8 bases, with 14 bases remaining between them. CDR3 in amino acids: CASSLIPGDYEQFF. CDR3 DNA: TGTGCCAGCAGCTTAATTCCCGGGGATTATGAGCAGTTCTTC.

The V call is TRBV5-5, the J call TRBJ1-6; D is perhaps TRBD1 (5 bases). The CDR3 is 18 residues long. V was trimmed by 4 bases and J by 5 bases, leaving 22 bases between them. CDR1 SGHKS and CDR2 YYEKEE come from the germline V gene (reference sequence). CDR3 sequence reads: CASSRKMGGTLDNSPLHF. The CDR3 DNA follows: TGTGCCAGCAGCCGGAAAATGGGAGGGACTCTGGATAATTCACCCCTCCACTTT.

This chain connects TRBV3-1 (or the pseudogene TRBV3-2) to TRBJ2-1; the match to TRBD2 covers 9 bases. The germline CDR1 and CDR2 sequences are LGHDT and YNNKEL (reference sequence). V lost 4 bases, J lost 0 bases, and 7 bases stayed unmatched. CDR3 length: 17 residues. CDR3 loop: CASSPDGLASSYNEQFF. The CDR3 bases are TGTGCCAGCAGCCCAGATGGACTAGCGAGCTCCTACAATGAGCAGTTCTTC.

The chain recombines TRBV7-9 with TRBJ1-5, with 8 bases that match TRBD1. The length of the CDR3 is 13 residues. The junction had 5 bases not matched to a gene; V was cut back by 6 bases and J by 7 bases. Germline-derived CDR1 and CDR2 are SEHNR and FQNEAQ (reference sequence). In nucleotides, the CDR3 is TGTGCCAGCAGTCCAGGACAGGGCCAGCCCCAGCATTTT. This sequence encodes CASSPGQGQPQHF.

This clone was recorded once. The gene calls are TRBV2 and TRBJ1-2, with D maybe TRBD1 (6 bases). This CDR3 has 14 amino acids. CDR1 and CDR2 (germline): SNHLY, FYNNEI. The V end lost 7 bases, the J end lost 8 bases, and 20 bases lay between the germline ends. For the CDR3, the DNA is TGTGCCAGCACCCAAACCGGGGGGGCGCGGGGCTACACCTTC. Translation: CASTQTGGARGYTF.

This clone occurred once. V usage is TRBV28 and J usage is TRBJ1-4, with D possibly being TRBD1 (5 bases). Germline CDR1 MDHEN, CDR2 SYDVKM. Trimming pared 6 bases from V and 3 bases from J, leaving 11 bases between. The CDR3 totals 14 residues. CDR3 amino acids: CASRAGASNEKLFF. DNA of the CDR3: TGTGCCAGCAGAGCTGGGGCGTCTAATGAAAAACTGTTTTTT.

This chain joins TRBV6-1 and TRBJ1-3, with D uncertain. Germline CDR1 is MNHNS and CDR2 is SASEGT. Trimming took 1 base from V and 0 from J, leaving 10 bases between them. The CDR3 has 16 residues. The CDR3 nucleotides are TGTGCCAGCAGTGAAGGGGCAGCCTCCTCTGGAAACACCATATATTTT. Amino acid sequence: CASSEGAASSGNTIYF.

This clone was observed a few times. The chain combines TRBV3-1 (or the pseudogene TRBV3-2) with TRBJ1-1, with D hard to call. Germline V gene sequence: CDR1 LGHDT, CDR2 YNNKEL (reference sequence). This CDR3 region has 16 residues. V was pared by 0 bases and J by 2 bases, with 13 bases between. CDR3 nucleotide sequence: TGTGCCAGCAGCCAAGAGAGGGCGGCAGCCAACACTGAAGCTTTCTTT. Protein product: CASSQERAAANTEAFF.

The gene calls are TRBV4-1 and TRBJ2-7, with 7 bases fitting TRBD2. The CDR3 runs to 14 residues. In germline, CDR1 is MGHRA, CDR2 YSYEKL. V shed 3 bases, J shed 3 bases, and the junction held 5 bases outside the gene matches. The CDR3, as DNA: TGCGCCAGCAGCCAGGGGGGAGGGATCTACGAGCAGTACTTC. Protein product: CASSQGGGIYEQYF.

This rearrangement joins TRBV9 to TRBJ1-2; TRBD1 is a possible D gene (6 bases). There are 13 residues in the CDR3. V was trimmed by 3 bases and J by 9 bases, leaving 15 bases between them. Per germline, CDR1 SGDLS and CDR2 YYNGEE. CDR3 residues: CASSASDSPSYTF. The CDR3, as DNA: TGTGCCAGCAGCGCCTCGGACAGCCCGAGCTACACCTTC.

This clone was counted only a few times. The gene calls are TRBV29-1 and TRBJ2-7, with D unresolved. There are 14 residues in the CDR3. Trimming left V 7 bases short and J 0 bases short, with 16 bases between. CDR1 SQVTM and CDR2 ANQGSEA come from the germline V gene. CDR3 protein: CSARGAFSSYEQYF. CDR3 nucleotides: TGCAGCGCCCGCGGAGCGTTTAGCTCCTACGAGCAGTACTTC.